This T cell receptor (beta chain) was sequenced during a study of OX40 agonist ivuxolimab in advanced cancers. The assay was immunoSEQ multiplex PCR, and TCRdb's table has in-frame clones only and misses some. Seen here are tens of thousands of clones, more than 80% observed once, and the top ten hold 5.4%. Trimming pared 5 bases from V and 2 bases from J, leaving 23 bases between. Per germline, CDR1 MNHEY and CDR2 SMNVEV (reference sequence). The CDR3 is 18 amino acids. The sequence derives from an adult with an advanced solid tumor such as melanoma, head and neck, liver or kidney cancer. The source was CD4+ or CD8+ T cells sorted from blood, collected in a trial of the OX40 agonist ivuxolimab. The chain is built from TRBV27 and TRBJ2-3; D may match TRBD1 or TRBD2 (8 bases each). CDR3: CASSEGQVIAGITDTQYF. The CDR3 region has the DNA TGTGCCAGCAGTGAGGGACAGGTGATAGCGGGGATCACAGATACGCAGTATTTT.